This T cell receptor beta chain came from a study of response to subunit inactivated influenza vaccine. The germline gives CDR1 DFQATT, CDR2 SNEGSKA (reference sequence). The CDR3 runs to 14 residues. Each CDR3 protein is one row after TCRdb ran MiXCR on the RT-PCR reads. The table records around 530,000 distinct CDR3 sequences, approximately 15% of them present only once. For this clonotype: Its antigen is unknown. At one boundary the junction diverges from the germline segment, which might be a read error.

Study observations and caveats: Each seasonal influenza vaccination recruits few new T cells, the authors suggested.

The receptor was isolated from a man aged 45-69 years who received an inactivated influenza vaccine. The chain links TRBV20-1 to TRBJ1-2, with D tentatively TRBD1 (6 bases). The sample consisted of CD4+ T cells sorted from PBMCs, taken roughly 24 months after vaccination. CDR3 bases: TGCTGTGCTAGAGCAGGGGTTTTTTACTATGGCTACACCTTC. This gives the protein CCARAGVFYYGYTF.